This entry lists 5 T cell receptor beta chains sequenced from one sample in a study of shared clonotypes between healthy human individuals. Selected positively for CCR7 and CD45RO-negative, naive CD8 cells excluded terminally differentiated effector memory CD45RA+ cells. TCRdb's copy holds only in-frame clones and misses some; the assay was immunoSEQ multiplex PCR. This table holds millions of clones, roughly 94% found once. The sequencing input was naive CD8+ T cells sorted from blood. The receptors were gathered from a man younger than 35 in good health.

Here the CDR3 reads CASRSPETGSYEQYF. CDR3 sequence (DNA): TGTGCCAGCAGGTCCCCTGAGACAGGGTCCTACGAGCAGTACTTC. The chain carries TRBV27 and TRBJ2-7, with 7 bases matching TRBD1. Germline CDR1 is MNHEY and CDR2 is SMNVEV (reference sequence). This CDR3 contains 15 residues. J lost 1 base, V lost 6 bases, and 9 bases had no gene match.

This clone was found once. The rearrangement joins TRBV10-2 to TRBJ2-1; 9 positions agree with TRBD2. The V gene end was trimmed by 9 bases and the J gene end by 8 bases; junction bases not matched to a gene: 8. CDR3 size: 13 residues. Germline V gives CDR1 WSHSY, CDR2 SAAADI. This chain's CDR3 is CASRLAVWDEQFF. The CDR3 coding sequence is TGCGCCAGTAGACTAGCGGTCTGGGATGAGCAGTTCTTC.

This rearrangement joins TRBV6-5 to TRBJ1-1; D gene ambiguous. V lost 6 bases to trimming and J lost 5 bases, with 10 bases between them. The CDR3 totals 12 residues. Germline values: CDR1 MNHEY, CDR2 SVGAGI. CDR3 loop: CASSFVETEAFF. The CDR3 nucleotides read TGTGCCAGCAGCTTTGTAGAGACTGAAGCTTTCTTT.

As to this clone: Other DNA sequences of this sample code for an identical CDR3. This chain joins TRBV2 and TRBJ1-1; D not certain. The V end lost 1 base, the J end lost 3 bases, and 6 bases lay between the germline ends. Germline V gene data show CDR1 as SNHLY and CDR2 as FYNNEI. The CDR3 has 13 residues. CDR3 loop: CASSEVGDTEAFF. CDR3 coding DNA: TGTGCCAGCAGTGAAGTGGGAGACACTGAAGCTTTCTTT.

The rearrangement uses TRBV4-3 and TRBJ2-5; 9 bases are a match to TRBD2. The germline V gene has CDR1 LGHNA and CDR2 YSLEER. The V segment lost 5 bases and the J segment 0 bases; nucleotides outside the gene matches: 4. CDR3 size: 15 residues. CDR3 sequence reads: CASSSRLADQETQYF. The CDR3 DNA sequence: TGCGCCAGCAGCTCCCGACTAGCGGACCAAGAGACCCAGTACTTC.